These 2 T cell receptor beta chains originate from one sample sequenced in a study of shared clonotypes between healthy human individuals. Naive CD8 cells lacked CD45RO and underwent positive selection for CCR7, leaving out terminally differentiated effector memory CD45RA+ cells. The assay was immunoSEQ multiplex PCR, and TCRdb's table has in-frame clones only and misses some. The table lists millions of clones, approximately 94% of them singletons. Sequencing was performed on naive CD8+ T cells sorted from blood. The receptors derive from a man between 18 and 35 years old in good health.

The chain has TRBV7-9 and TRBJ2-5; 9 bases align to TRBD1. Germline V CDR1 and CDR2: SEHNR, FQNEAQ (reference sequence). Trimming took 4 bases from V and 3 from J; bases not matched to a gene: 6. This CDR3 is 15 amino acids long. The CDR3 nucleotides read TGTGCCAGCAGCTCCCTCGGGACAGGGAAAGAGACCCAGTACTTC. Its protein product is CASSSLGTGKETQYF.

The chain carries TRBV11-2 and TRBJ2-7, with D possibly matching TRBD1 (6 bases). Trimming pared 5 bases from V and 2 bases from J, leaving 16 bases between. Per the germline V gene, CDR1 is SGHAT and CDR2 is FQNNGV. The CDR3 is 15 amino acids. In DNA, the CDR3 is TGTGCCAGCAGCGTACAGGGTCCGACGGCCTACGAGCAGTACTTC. It yields the protein CASSVQGPTAYEQYF.